This T cell receptor (beta chain) came from a study of radiotherapy plus CTLA-4 blockade in lung cancer. Background on the study: With 31% of patients having disease control, objective responses were seen in about 17%.

This clone was recorded a few times. Assay: immunoSEQ multiplex PCR; the TCRdb copy retains only in-frame clones and omits some. This sample has some 40,000 clones; roughly 80% occur once, and the top ten carry less than 3%. The V gene's germline CDR1 is DFQATT and CDR2 SNEGSKA (reference sequence). V lost 1 base and J 7 bases, leaving 5 bases between the germline ends. This CDR3 comprises 11 residues. The clonotype originates from a human donor with non-small cell lung cancer whose response to radiotherapy plus ipilimumab could not be evaluated. The genes are TRBV20-1 and TRBJ1-3; tentatively, D is TRBD1 (5 bases). The specimen comprised peripheral blood, sampled from a patient treated with radiotherapy plus ipilimumab. DNA for the CDR3: TGCAGTGCTAGAGCAGGGAACACCATATATTTT. The encoded protein is CSARAGNTIYF.